The entry that follows covers one T cell receptor (delta chain) sequence. Its antigen is not identified. The data were obtained in a study of Vδ1+ human thymocytes. This CDR3 has 17 residues. The V gene end was trimmed by 4 bases and the J gene end by 3 bases; junction bases not matched to a gene: 14. Germline CDR1 and CDR2: TSWWSYY and QGS. The study's findings and limits: Thymic TRG and TRD repertoires appeared highly polyclonal.

Sequences come from RNA converted to cDNA by reverse transcription. The CDR3 regions were amplified by multiplex PCR from V-gene primers to a constant-region primer. TCRdb re-called the multiplex PCR reads with CATT. The sample has 45,000 to 75,000 delta-chain clones; more than 13% are singletons. The specimen was Vdelta1+ gamma-delta thymocytes from the thymus. The subset here: FACS-sorted CD3+ TCRalphabeta- TCRVdelta1+ TCRVdelta2- thymocytes. The rearrangement joins TRDV1 to TRDJ1; 7 bases fit TRDD3. The sequence derives from a girl under three years old who had congenital heart surgery. The CDR3 is CALGVRPLDTGADKLIF. CDR3 nucleotides: TGTGCTCTTGGGGTCCGTCCCCTGGATACGGGCGCCGATAAACTCATCTTT.